The 19 T cell receptor beta chains listed next were all sequenced from one sample in a study of regulatory T cells in long-lasting Graves disease. Arm-PCR of CDR3 regions and iRepertoire HTBI primers were used to build TCR beta libraries. MiXCR, run by TCRdb on the multiplex PCR reads, gives a single entry per CDR3 protein. This sample carries about 440,000 distinct CDR3 sequences, about a sixth of them seen once, and the ten largest clones take 20% to 25%. Described time point: newly diagnosed GD, antithyroid drugs for less than 3 months. Making the TCR library involved RNA that had been extracted from PBMCs. The same data also went into a second study, on T cells in Graves' hyperthyroidism and ophthalmopathy.

Sequencing was performed on peripheral blood mononuclear cells (PBMCs), taken at new diagnosis, from a patient treated with antithyroid drugs. Receptors were obtained from a woman aged 18-29 years with Graves disease.

This clonotype was detected many times. The rearrangement uses TRBV11-2 and TRBJ2-7; D might be TRBD1 (6 bases). V was trimmed by 1 base and J by 4 bases, leaving 11 bases between them. CDR3 size: 14 residues. Germline CDR1 reads SGHAT; CDR2 reads FQNNGV. The CDR3 loop is CASSLGQGFYEQYF. CDR3 DNA sequence: TGTGCCAGCAGCTTAGGCCAGGGGTTTTACGAGCAGTACTTC.

This clonotype showed up many times. The chain combines TRBV20-1 with TRBJ2-5, with D possibly called TRBD1 or TRBD2 (5 bases each). V was pared by 7 bases and J by 3 bases, with 15 bases between. CDR1 DFQATT and CDR2 SNEGSKA come from the germline V gene (reference sequence). This CDR3 has 13 residues. CDR3 DNA sequence: TGCAGTGGGTACCGGGGCGAAGAAGAGACCCAGTACTTC. Its translation: CSGYRGEEETQYF.

This clonotype was picked up a small number of times. V and J are TRBV29-1 and TRBJ2-5; D uncertain. This CDR3 has 12 amino acids. V lost 7 bases and J 2 bases, leaving 11 bases between the germline ends. Per germline, CDR1 SQVTM and CDR2 ANQGSEA. The CDR3 loop reads CSATVGQETQYF. The CDR3 coding sequence is TGCAGCGCAACGGTCGGGCAAGAGACCCAGTACTTC.

In this sample, this clonotype turned up many times. This CDR3 reads CASSLPTSALSYEQYF. CDR3 nucleotide sequence: TGTGCCAGCAGTCTCCCAACTAGCGCGCTCTCCTACGAGCAGTACTTC. This chain connects TRBV28 to TRBJ2-7; 7 positions match TRBD2. J was trimmed by 0 bases and V by 5 bases; bases with no gene match: 10. Per the germline V gene, CDR1 is MDHEN and CDR2 is SYDVKM. This CDR3 has 16 amino acids.

This rearrangement joins TRBV7-2 to TRBJ2-7, with D perhaps matching TRBD1 or TRBD2 (5 bases each). Germline V gene lookup returns CDR1 SGHTA and CDR2 FQGNSA. Trimming cost V 1 base and J 6 bases, with 19 bases left between them. The CDR3 has 16 residues. Here the CDR3 DNA reads TGTGCCAGCAGCTTAGTGGTCCGGGGCCCCCGGGGCGAGCAGTACTTC. This encodes CASSLVVRGPRGEQYF.

This clonotype was seen many times. The chain couples TRBV11-2 to TRBJ2-1; 9 nucleotides line up with TRBD1. Losses at the gene ends were 0 bases for V and 10 bases for J; bases not matched to a gene: 4. The CDR3 is 14 residues long. Per the germline V gene, CDR1 is SGHAT and CDR2 is FQNNGV. The chain's CDR3 is CASSLEGQGREQFF. As DNA, the CDR3 is TGTGCCAGCAGCTTAGAGGGACAGGGCCGGGAGCAGTTCTTC.

The CDR3 protein is CASRSGESEAFF. DNA for the CDR3: TGTGCCAGCAGATCGGGGGAATCTGAAGCTTTCTTT. V is TRBV5-8 and J is TRBJ1-1; a possible D gene is TRBD1 (5 bases). V lost 5 bases and J 6 bases, leaving 11 bases between the germline ends. This CDR3 contains 12 residues. Germline V gene lookup returns CDR1 SGHTS and CDR2 YDEGEE. Combining the CDR3 with reference TRBV5-8 and TRBJ1-1 gives the whole variable domain EAGVTQSPTHLIKTRGQQATLRCSPISGHTSVYWYQQALGLGLQFLLWYDEGEERNRGNFPPRFSGRQFPNYSSELNVNALELEDSALYLCASRSGESEAFFGQGTRLTVV.

This clonotype was seen ten or more times. The CDR3 coding sequence is TGTGCCAGCAGCTTCTTGGTGACACTTAACTATGGCTACACCTTC. Translation: CASSFLVTLNYGYTF. The chain joins TRBV7-8 to TRBJ1-2; D is unclear. CDR1 is SGHVS and CDR2 is FQNEAQ in the germline V gene. Trimming pared 3 bases from V and 1 base from J, leaving 12 bases between. The CDR3 consists of 15 residues.

This rearrangement joins TRBV27 to TRBJ1-6, with a tentative D call TRBD1 (5 bases). Trimming left V 5 bases short and J 8 bases short, with 19 bases between. This CDR3 comprises 16 residues. CDR1 and CDR2 from the germline V gene are MNHEY and SMNVEV (reference sequence). CDR3 loop: CASSLAVSGWDSPLHF. In DNA form, the CDR3 reads TGTGCCAGCAGTCTGGCGGTTTCAGGGTGGGATTCACCCCTCCACTTT.

The table lists this clonotype with a few counts. The rearrangement joins TRBV6-1 to TRBJ1-2, with 10 nucleotides matching TRBD1. Germline values: CDR1 MNHNS, CDR2 SASEGT. The CDR3 spans 14 residues. V shed 6 bases and J 4 bases; nucleotides not matched to a gene: 5. In nucleotides, the CDR3 is TGTGCCAGCAGACGCGGACAGGGGGTCTATGGCTACACCTTC. Protein: CASRRGQGVYGYTF.

This clonotype appeared many times. V and J are TRBV20-1 and TRBJ2-7, with D unclear. Germline V gives CDR1 DFQATT, CDR2 SNEGSKA (reference sequence). CDR3 length equals 14 residues. V was pared by 4 bases and J by 2 bases, with 15 bases between. Written as DNA, the CDR3 is TGCAGTGCTATCCACTTCAGCGAAACCTACGAGCAGTACTTC. Protein: CSAIHFSETYEQYF.

This clonotype has only a few counts. This sequence joins TRBV11-2 and TRBJ1-3; the D is unclear. Germline V CDR1 and CDR2: SGHAT, FQNNGV. The CDR3 runs 16 residues. The V and J ends lost 2 bases and 0 bases respectively, with 11 bases between them. The CDR3 loop reads CASSLLVLSSGNTIYF. Written as DNA, the CDR3 is TGTGCCAGCAGCTTATTGGTCCTGAGCTCTGGAAACACCATATATTTT.

This clonotype was detected only a few times. One end of the junction varies from germline; a read error may be responsible. The chain links TRBV12-3 or TRBV12-4 to TRBJ2-1; 7 bases agree with TRBD2. This CDR3 region has 15 residues. The CDR3 region has the DNA TGTGCCGGCAGTTCGCAGGGAGGGGTGTTCAATGAGCAGTTCTTC. This translates into CAGSSQGGVFNEQFF.

Only a few counts were recorded for this clonotype. The rearrangement links TRBV12-3 or TRBV12-4 to TRBJ1-5; 7 bases match TRBD1. Trimming took 6 bases from V and 6 from J; bases not matched to a gene: 14. This CDR3 has 16 residues. CDR3 in amino acids: CASSSGDSPRGQPQHF. The DNA of the CDR3 is TGTGCCAGCAGCTCGGGGGACAGCCCTCGAGGTCAGCCCCAGCATTTT.

In its sample, this clonotype was seen many times. This chain links TRBV28 with TRBJ2-3, with D maybe TRBD2 (5 bases). In germline, CDR1 is MDHEN, CDR2 SYDVKM. Trimming cost V 3 bases and J 4 bases, with 17 bases left between them. The CDR3 runs to 16 residues. CDR3 loop: CASSFREKRVADTQYF. The CDR3, as DNA: TGTGCCAGCAGTTTTAGGGAAAAGAGGGTCGCAGATACGCAGTATTTT.

The chain joins TRBV4-3 to TRBJ2-7, with TRBD1 matching over 8 bases. Germline-derived CDR1 and CDR2 are LGHNA and YSLEER. The CDR3 is 13 amino acids. The ends lost 0 bases at V and 11 bases at J; junction bases unmatched: 6. The CDR3 nucleotides read TGCGCCAGCAGCCAAGATCTTGGACAGGGAGAGTACTTC. This translates into CASSQDLGQGEYF.

This clonotype was picked up many times. The chain couples TRBV28 to TRBJ2-1, with D tentatively TRBD2 (5 bases). The CDR3 spans 12 residues. Trimming removed 5 bases at V and 8 bases at J, with 10 bases between. CDR1 is MDHEN and CDR2 is SYDVKM in the germline V gene. The CDR3 bases are TGTGCCAGCAGTGACCCGAGGGATGAGCAGTTCTTC. Translation: CASSDPRDEQFF. The full variable domain, with the rest looked up from reference TRBV28 and TRBJ2-1, is DVKVTQSSRYLVKRTGEKVFLECVQDMDHENMFWYRQDPGLGLRLIYFSYDVKMKEKGDIPEGYSVSREKKERFSLILESASTNQTSMYLCASSDPRDEQFFGPGTRLTVL.

This chain links TRBV29-1 with TRBJ2-7, with 11 nucleotides matching TRBD1. The trim removed 0 bases at V and 4 bases at J, leaving 2 bases unmatched. The CDR3 length is 14 residues. Germline CDR1 is SQVTM and CDR2 is ANQGSEA. In nucleotides, the CDR3 is TGCAGCGTTGAAGATGGACAGGGGGCTTACGAGCAGTACTTC. This encodes CSVEDGQGAYEQYF.

A word on this clonotype: A read error may be the cause here, since a much bigger clone is one base away. The chain carries TRBV12-3 or TRBV12-4 and TRBJ2-1, with TRBD2 identical over 8 bases. The CDR3 is made up of 17 amino acids. V gave up 5 bases and J gave up 7 bases; unmatched junction bases: 16. The CDR3 loop is CASSDPVSSGSYNEQFF. In DNA form, the CDR3 reads TGTGCCAGCAGTGACCCCGTGTCGAGCGGGAGTTATAATGAGCAGTTCTTC.